This TCR beta chain originates from a study of shared clonotypes between healthy human individuals. On this clone itself: Its matching antigen is unknown.

Roughly 33,000 T cell genomes, or 200 ng DNA, went into the sorted-subset replicate PCRs. Libraries were prepared by immunoSEQ multiplex PCR; TCRdb keeps only in-frame clonotypes and omits some of them. Of millions of clones in the sample, approximately 94% were seen once. Overall study findings and caveats: Rarefaction analysis demonstrated incomplete sorted-subset sequencing notwithstanding large depth.

The V gene lost 5 bases and the J gene lost 7 bases, with 18 bases spanning the gap. Looked up from germline, CDR1 is SEHNR and CDR2 is FQNEAQ (reference sequence). The CDR3 has 14 amino acids. Cells designated naive CD8 were CD45RO-negative and were positively selected for CCR7, with terminally differentiated effector memory CD45RA+ cells excluded. The sequenced material came from naive CD8+ T cells sorted from blood. The clonotype originates from a man aged 18 to 29 in good health. The V call is TRBV7-9, the J call TRBJ2-7, with D tentatively TRBD2 (6 bases). The CDR3 loop reads CASSPGTGEGEQYF. The CDR3 DNA reads as TGTGCCAGCAGCCCCGGGACTGGTGAGGGGGAGCAGTACTTC.